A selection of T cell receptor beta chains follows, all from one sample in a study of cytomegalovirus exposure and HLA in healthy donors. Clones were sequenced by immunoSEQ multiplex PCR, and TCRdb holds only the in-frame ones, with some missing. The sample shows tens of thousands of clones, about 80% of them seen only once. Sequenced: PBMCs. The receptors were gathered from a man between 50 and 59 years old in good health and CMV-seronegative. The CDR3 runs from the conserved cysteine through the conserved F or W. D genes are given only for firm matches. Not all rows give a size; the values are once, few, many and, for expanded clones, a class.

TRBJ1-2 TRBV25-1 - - TGTGCCAGCAGTGTCTTAGCAGGGGTTGAGGGCTACACCTTC CASSVLAGVEGYTF
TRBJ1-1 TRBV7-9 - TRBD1 TGTGCCAGCAGACGACAGGGGTGGGGCACTGAAGCTTTCTTT CASRRQGWGTEAFF
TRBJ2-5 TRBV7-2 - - TGTGCCAGCTCAAGGCAGGGGGGAGAGACCCAGTACTTC CASSRQGGETQYF
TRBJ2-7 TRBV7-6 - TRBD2 TGTGCCAGCAGCTTAGTGTCTAGCGGGGGGATAAACGAGCAGTACTTC CASSLVSSGGINEQYF
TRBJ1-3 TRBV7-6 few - TGTGCCAGCAGCGGGCAGGCTGGGTCGCTTTCTGGAAACACCATATATTTT CASSGQAGSLSGNTIYF
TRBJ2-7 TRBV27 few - TGTGCCAGCAGTAGGGACAACTCCTACGAGCAGTACTTC CASSRDNSYEQYF
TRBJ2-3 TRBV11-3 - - TGTGCCAGCAGCTGGGGGGGGCACGGGGGCACAGATACGCAGTATTTT CASSWGGHGGTDTQYF
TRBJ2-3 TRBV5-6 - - TGTGCCAGCAGCCCGGACTCAGATACGCAGTATTTT CASSPDSDTQYF
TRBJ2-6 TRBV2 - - TGTGCCAGCAGTGATAATAGGGGAATCTCTGGGGCCAACGTCCTGACTTTC CASSDNRGISGANVLTF
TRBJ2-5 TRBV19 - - TGTGCCAGTAGTTCTCTTCGGGGGACTCATTTGAAGACCCAGTACTTC CASSSLRGTHLKTQYF
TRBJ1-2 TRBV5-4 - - TGTGCCAGCAGCTTGGGCCCGGATGGCTACACCTTC CASSLGPDGYTF
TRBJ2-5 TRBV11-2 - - TGTGCCAGCAGCCCAGGAGAGACCCAGTACTTC CASSPGETQYF
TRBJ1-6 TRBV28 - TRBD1 TGTGCCACCCTCGGGACAGGAAATTCGCCCCTCCACTTT CATLGTGNSPLHF
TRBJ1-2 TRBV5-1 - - TGCGCCAGCAGCGTAGACCCGGGACAATATGGCTACACCTTC CASSVDPGQYGYTF
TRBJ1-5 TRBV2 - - TGTGCCAGCAGTCGGACACCTAGCAATCAGCCCCAGCATTTT CASSRTPSNQPQHF
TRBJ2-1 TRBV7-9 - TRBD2 TGTGCCAGCAGCTTATCCGGGGGGAATGAGCAGTTCTTC CASSLSGGNEQFF
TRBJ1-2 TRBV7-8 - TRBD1 TGTGCCAGCAGCTTAAACAGGGGTTCGGGCTATGGCTACACCTTC CASSLNRGSGYGYTF
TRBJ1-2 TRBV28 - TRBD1 TGTGCCAGCAGTCTAGGGACAGTACCCTATGGCTACACCTTC CASSLGTVPYGYTF
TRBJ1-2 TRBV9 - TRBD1 TGTGCCAGCAGCGTAGCGGCACAGGGGCATGGCTACACCTTC CASSVAAQGHGYTF
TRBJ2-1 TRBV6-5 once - TGTGCCAGCAGTGACAGGCTCCTCAACAATGAGCAGTTCTTC CASSDRLLNNEQFF
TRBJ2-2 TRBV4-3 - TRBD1 TGCGCCAGCAGCCAAGGGACAGGGAAGTCGAACACCGGGGAGCTGTTTTTT CASSQGTGKSNTGELFF
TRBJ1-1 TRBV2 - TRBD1 TGTGCCAGCAGTGAACAAGATTTTGGGACAGGGGCTGAAGCTTTCTTT CASSEQDFGTGAEAFF
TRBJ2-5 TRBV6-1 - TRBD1 TGTGCCAGCAGCGCCGGGACAGCAAAAGAGACCCAGTACTTC CASSAGTAKETQYF
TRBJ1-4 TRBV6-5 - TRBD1 TGTGCCAGCAGTAAAGACAGGGGGCACGAAAAACTGTTTTTT CASSKDRGHEKLFF
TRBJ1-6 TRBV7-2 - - TGTGCCAGCAGCTTAGTAGGGGGTAATTCACCCCTCCACTTT CASSLVGGNSPLHF
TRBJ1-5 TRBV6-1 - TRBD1 TGTGCGAGCACAGGGGTCTCCAATCAGCCCCAGCATTTT CASTGVSNQPQHF
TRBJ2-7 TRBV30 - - TGTGCCTGGAGTATGACTGATTACGAGCAGTACTTC CAWSMTDYEQYF
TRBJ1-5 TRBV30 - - TGTGCCTGGAGCTTCTGGGGCTCCAATCAGCCCCAGCATTTT CAWSFWGSNQPQHF
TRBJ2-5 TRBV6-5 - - TGTGCCAGCAGATCTACAGGGGCAGCGGGGACCCAGTACTTC CASRSTGAAGTQYF
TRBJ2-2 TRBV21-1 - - TGTGCCAGGGCGGGGGTCAGTACCGGGGAGCTGTTTTTT CARAGVSTGELFF
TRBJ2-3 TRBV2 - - TGTGCCAGCAGAGGACTATCGAGCACAGATACGCAGTATTTT CASRGLSSTDTQYF
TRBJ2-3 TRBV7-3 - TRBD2 TGTGCCAGCAGCTGGGGACTAGGGGCGGATACGCAGTATTTT CASSWGLGADTQYF
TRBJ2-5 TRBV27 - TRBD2 TGTGCCAGCAGGTGGACTAGCGGGGGGGCAGGGGAGACCCAGTACTTC CASRWTSGGAGETQYF